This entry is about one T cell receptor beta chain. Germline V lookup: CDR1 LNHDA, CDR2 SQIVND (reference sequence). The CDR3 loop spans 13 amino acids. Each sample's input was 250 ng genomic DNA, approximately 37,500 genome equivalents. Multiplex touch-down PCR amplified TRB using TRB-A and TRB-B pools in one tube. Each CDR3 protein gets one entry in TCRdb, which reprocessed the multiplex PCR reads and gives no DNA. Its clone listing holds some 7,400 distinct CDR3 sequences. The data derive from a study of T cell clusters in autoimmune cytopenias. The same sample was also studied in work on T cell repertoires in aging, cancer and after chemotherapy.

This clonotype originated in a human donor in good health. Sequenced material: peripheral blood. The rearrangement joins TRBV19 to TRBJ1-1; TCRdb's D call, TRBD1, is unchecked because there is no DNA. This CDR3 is CASSMGETTEAFF.